This TCR beta chain emerged from a study of CD8+ T cells in alopecia areata. Overall study: Oral tofacitinib, 5 to 10 mg twice daily, was given in an open-label trial.

Extracted RNA was reverse transcribed into cDNA, the sequencing template. TCRdb's copy holds only in-frame clones and misses some; the assay was immunoSEQ multiplex PCR. In the table there are about 120,000 clones, around 53% of which are singletons. Of note for this clone: Its target is not known.

Whole-study results and caveats: Tofacitinib yielded significantly lower scalp clonality and fewer expanded CD8+ clones among the top 100.

As for treatment: oral pan-JAK inhibitor, 5-10 mg twice daily. Both CD4+ and CD8+ T cells were separated by sorting PBMCs. Germline assignment: CDR1 SEHNR and CDR2 FQNEAQ (reference sequence). The CDR3 covers 13 residues. V lost 8 bases, J lost 0 bases, and 8 bases lay in between. This receptor was identified in a human donor with alopecia areata. Sequencing used CD8+ T cells sorted from blood, obtained at week 24, from a patient treated with tofacitinib. The V and J genes are TRBV7-9 and TRBJ1-3, with unresolved D. The CDR3 DNA is TGTGCCAGCCGTCGCGGCTCTGGAAACACCATATATTTT. Residues: CASRRGSGNTIYF. Full variable domain (missing parts from reference TRBV7-9 and TRBJ1-3): DTGVSQNPRHKITKRGQNVTFRCDPISEHNRLYWYRQTLGQGPEFLTYFQNEAQLEKSRLLSDRFSAERPKGSFSTLEIQRTEQGDSAMYLCASRRGSGNTIYFGEGSWLTVV.